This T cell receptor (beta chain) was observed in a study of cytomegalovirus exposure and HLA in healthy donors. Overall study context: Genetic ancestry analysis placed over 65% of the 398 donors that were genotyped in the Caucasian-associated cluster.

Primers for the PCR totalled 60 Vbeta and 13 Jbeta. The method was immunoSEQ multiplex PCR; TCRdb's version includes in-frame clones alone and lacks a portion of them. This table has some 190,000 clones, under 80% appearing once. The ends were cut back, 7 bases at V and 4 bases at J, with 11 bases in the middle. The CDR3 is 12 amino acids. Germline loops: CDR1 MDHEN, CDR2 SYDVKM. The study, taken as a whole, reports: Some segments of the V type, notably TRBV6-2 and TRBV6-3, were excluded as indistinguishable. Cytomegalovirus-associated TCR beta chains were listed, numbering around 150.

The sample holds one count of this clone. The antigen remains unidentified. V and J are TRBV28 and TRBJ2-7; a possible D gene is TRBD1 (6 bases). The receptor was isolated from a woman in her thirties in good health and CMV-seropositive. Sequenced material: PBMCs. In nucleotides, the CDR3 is TGTGCCAGCAATGAACAGGGTTACGAGCAGTACTTC. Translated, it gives CASNEQGYEQYF.